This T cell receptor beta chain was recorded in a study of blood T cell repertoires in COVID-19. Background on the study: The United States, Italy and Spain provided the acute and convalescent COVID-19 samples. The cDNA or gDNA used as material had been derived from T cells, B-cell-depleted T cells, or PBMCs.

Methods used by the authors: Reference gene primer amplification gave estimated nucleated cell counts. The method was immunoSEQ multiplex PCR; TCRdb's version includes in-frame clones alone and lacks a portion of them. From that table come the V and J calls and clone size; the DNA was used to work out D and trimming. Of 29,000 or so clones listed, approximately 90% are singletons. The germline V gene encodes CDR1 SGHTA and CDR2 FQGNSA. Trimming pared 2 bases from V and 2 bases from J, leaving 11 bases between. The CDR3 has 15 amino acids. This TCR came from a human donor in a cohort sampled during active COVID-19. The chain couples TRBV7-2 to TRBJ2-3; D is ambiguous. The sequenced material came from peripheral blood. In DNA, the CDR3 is TGTGCCAGCAGCTTAATGAGCTACCCCACAGATACGCAGTATTTT. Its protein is CASSLMSYPTDTQYF.